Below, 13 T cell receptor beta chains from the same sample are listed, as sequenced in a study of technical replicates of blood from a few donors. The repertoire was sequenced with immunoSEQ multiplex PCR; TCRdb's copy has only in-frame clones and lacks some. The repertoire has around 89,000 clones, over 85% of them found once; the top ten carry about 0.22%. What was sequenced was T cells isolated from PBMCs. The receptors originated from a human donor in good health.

The CDR3 loop is CASHLGTGEGYTF. The CDR3 region has the DNA TGTGCCAGCCACTTGGGGACAGGGGAAGGCTACACCTTC. V and J are TRBV7-9 and TRBJ1-2; 10 bases are a match to TRBD1. CDR1 SEHNR and CDR2 FQNEAQ come from the germline V gene (reference sequence). Germline trimming cut 8 bases from V and 8 bases from J; bases unmatched to any gene: 8. The CDR3 covers 13 residues.

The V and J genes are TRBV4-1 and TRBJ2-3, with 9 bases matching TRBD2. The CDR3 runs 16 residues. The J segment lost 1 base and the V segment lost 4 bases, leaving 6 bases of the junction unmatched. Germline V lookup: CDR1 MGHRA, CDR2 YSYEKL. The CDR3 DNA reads TGCGCCAGCAGCCTCGGAAGGACTAGCGGCACAGATACGCAGTATTTT. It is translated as CASSLGRTSGTDTQYF.

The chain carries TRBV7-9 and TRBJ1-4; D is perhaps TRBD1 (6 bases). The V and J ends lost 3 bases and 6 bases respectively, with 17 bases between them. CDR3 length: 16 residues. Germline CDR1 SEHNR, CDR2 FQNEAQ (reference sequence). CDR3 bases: TGTGCCAGCAGCTTCCCCACCTCGGACAGCCATGAAAAACTGTTTTTT. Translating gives CASSFPTSDSHEKLFF.

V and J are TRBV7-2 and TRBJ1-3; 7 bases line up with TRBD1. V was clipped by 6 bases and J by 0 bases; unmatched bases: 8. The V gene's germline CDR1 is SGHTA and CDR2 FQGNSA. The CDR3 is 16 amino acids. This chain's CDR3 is CASSSWTGRSGNTIYF. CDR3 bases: TGTGCCAGCAGTTCGTGGACAGGCCGCTCTGGAAACACCATATATTTT.

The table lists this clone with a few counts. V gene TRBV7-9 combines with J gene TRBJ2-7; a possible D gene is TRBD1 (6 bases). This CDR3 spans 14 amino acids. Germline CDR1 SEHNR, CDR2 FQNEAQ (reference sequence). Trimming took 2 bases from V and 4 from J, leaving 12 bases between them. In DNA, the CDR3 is TGTGCCAGCAGCTTACAGGGGTCCATATACGAGCAGTACTTC. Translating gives CASSLQGSIYEQYF.

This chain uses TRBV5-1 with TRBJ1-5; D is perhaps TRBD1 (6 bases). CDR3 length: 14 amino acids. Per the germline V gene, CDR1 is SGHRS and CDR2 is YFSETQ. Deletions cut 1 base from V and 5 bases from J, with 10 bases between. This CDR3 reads CASSLTGPHQPQHF. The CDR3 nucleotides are TGCGCCAGCAGCTTGACAGGGCCCCATCAGCCCCAGCATTTT.

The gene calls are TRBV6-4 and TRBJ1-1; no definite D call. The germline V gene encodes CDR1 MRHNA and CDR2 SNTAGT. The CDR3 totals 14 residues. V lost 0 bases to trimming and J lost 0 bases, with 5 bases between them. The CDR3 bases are TGTGCCAGCAGTGACTCGAGAGTGAACACTGAAGCTTTCTTT. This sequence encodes CASSDSRVNTEAFF.

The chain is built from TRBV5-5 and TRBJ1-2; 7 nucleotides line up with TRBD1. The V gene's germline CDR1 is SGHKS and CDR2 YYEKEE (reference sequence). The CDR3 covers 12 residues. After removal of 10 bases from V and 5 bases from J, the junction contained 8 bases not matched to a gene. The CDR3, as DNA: TGTGCCGAGAGACAGGGTGTTTATGGCTACACCTTC. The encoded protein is CAERQGVYGYTF.

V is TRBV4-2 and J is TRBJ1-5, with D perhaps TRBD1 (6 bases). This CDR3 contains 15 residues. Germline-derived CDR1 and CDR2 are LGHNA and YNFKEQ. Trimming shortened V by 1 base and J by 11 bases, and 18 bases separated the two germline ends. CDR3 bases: TGTGCCAGCAGCCAAGTCGACCGGGACATCTCTTCCCAGCATTTT. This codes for CASSQVDRDISSQHF.

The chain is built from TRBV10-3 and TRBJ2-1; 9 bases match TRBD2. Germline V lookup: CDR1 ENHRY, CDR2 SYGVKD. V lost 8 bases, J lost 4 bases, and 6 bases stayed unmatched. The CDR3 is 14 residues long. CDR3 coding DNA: TGTGCCATCGGCGGGGGGGCCTTTTACAATGAGCAGTTCTTC. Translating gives CAIGGGAFYNEQFF.

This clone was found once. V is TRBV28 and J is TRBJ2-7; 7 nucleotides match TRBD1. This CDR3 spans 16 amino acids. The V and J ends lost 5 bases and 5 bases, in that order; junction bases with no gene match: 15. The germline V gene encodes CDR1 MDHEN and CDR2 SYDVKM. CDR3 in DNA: TGTGCCAGCAGTCAAACTCTGGACAGGTTGGGTCACGAGCAGTACTTC. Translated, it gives CASSQTLDRLGHEQYF.

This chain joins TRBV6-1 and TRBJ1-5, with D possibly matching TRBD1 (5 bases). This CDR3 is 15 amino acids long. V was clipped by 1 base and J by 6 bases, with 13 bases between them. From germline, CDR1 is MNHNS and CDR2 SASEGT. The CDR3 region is CASSEGGDPGQPQHF. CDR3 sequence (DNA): TGTGCCAGCAGTGAAGGGGGGGATCCCGGTCAGCCCCAGCATTTT.

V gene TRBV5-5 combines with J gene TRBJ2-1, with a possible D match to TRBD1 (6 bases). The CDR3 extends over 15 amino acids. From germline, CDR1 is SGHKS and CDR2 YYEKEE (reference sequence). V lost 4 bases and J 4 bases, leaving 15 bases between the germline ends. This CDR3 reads CASSPLKGEYNEQFF. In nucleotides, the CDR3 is TGTGCCAGCAGCCCCTTAAAGGGGGAGTACAATGAGCAGTTCTTC.